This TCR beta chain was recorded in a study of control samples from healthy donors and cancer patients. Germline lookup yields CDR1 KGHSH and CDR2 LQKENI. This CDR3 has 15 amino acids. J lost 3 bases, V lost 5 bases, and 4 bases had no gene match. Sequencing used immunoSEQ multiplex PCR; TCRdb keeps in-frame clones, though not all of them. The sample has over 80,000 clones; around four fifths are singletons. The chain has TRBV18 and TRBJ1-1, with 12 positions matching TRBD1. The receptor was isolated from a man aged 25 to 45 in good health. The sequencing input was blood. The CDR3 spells CASSRDRGRDTEAFF. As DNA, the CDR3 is TGTGCCAGCTCAAGGGACAGGGGGCGCGACACTGAAGCTTTCTTT.